This T cell receptor (beta chain) came from a study of T cells in Graves' hyperthyroidism and ophthalmopathy. Whole-study findings and limits: Blood also contained most expanded thyroid clonotypes above 0.001.

On this clonotype: The antigen is unknown. A single base separates this from a much larger clone, so it may be a read error.

It was RNA transcripts that yielded the amplified TCR beta CDR3 regions. Primed by the HTBI set, a first-round RT-PCR was run on the TCR CDR3. TCRdb independently ran MiXCR on the multiplex PCR reads; one entry per CDR3 protein. This table has hundreds of thousands of distinct CDR3 sequences, roughly 14% appearing once. Disease duration was under 3 months in the ophthalmopathy patients, who also had a Clinical Activity Score of at least 3 and a NOSPECS grade of at least 4. Diagnoses were made from clinical symptoms, serum measures (thyroxine and TRAb), thyroid ultrasound and orbital computed tomography. Trimming removed 2 bases from V and 4 bases from J, with 14 bases in between. The CDR3 is 15 residues long. Germline V gene data show CDR1 as MNHGY and CDR2 as SVAAGI.

The TCR originated in a young man with Graves' ophthalmopathy. This sequence joins TRBV6-9 and TRBJ1-1; maybe TRBD1 (5 bases). The sample was blood. CDR3 bases: TGTGCCAGCAGTTATGGCGGACGGGGGTTCACTGAAGCTTTCTTT. Its protein product is CASSYGGRGFTEAFF.